Each of the 22 T cell receptor beta chains below was sequenced from the same sample in a study of T cell clusters in autoimmune cytopenias. Multiplex touch-down PCR amplified TRB using TRB-A and TRB-B pools in one tube. TCRdb re-called the multiplex PCR reads and catalogs CDR3 proteins one per entry, DNA excluded. The sample has about 5,600 distinct CDR3 sequences, and its top ten clones hold about 3%. TRB amplification used roughly 250 ng of peripheral blood genomic DNA. In addition, the sample was reused for a study of T cell repertoires in aging, cancer and after chemotherapy.

The sequenced material came from peripheral blood. These receptors originate from a human donor in good health.

This clonotype ranks as medium-sized in terms of frequency. This CDR3 reads CASTRQGGSGYNEQFF. The chain has TRBV6-5 and TRBJ2-1; TCRdb designates TRBD1, a call that cannot be tested without DNA. CDR1 and CDR2 from the germline V gene are MNHEY and SVGAGI. The CDR3 runs to 16 residues.

By frequency, this clonotype is medium-sized. This chain connects TRBV19 to TRBJ1-3. The CDR3 has 16 amino acids. Germline CDR1 and CDR2: LNHDA and SQIVND (reference sequence). CDR3 residues: CASRGGPSASGNTIYF.

This clonotype is labeled medium-sized based on frequency. The chain employs TRBV6-1 and TRBJ2-7. Per the germline V gene, CDR1 is MNHNS and CDR2 is SASEGT. The CDR3 contains 16 residues. The CDR3 spells CASSEAEWQRSYEQYF.

The chain links TRBV12-3 or TRBV12-4 to TRBJ2-5; the TRBD2 assignment by TCRdb is unverifiable without DNA. This CDR3 spans 17 amino acids. This chain's CDR3 is CASSPGRPSLFGETQYF.

The chain couples TRBV19 to TRBJ2-1; as DNA is missing, the TRBD1 call by TCRdb cannot be tested. Germline-derived CDR1 and CDR2 are LNHDA and SQIVND (reference sequence). The CDR3 runs to 21 residues. The CDR3 reads CASSIGWRGGQGDPWYNEQFF.

The chain is built from TRBV7-9 and TRBJ1-2; TCRdb gives TRBD1 as the D gene, but with no DNA this cannot be confirmed. CDR1 and CDR2 (germline): SEHNR, FQNEAQ (reference sequence). The CDR3 length is 13 residues. This CDR3 is CASSFGADYGYTF. Together with reference TRBV7-9 and TRBJ1-2, the CDR3 gives the full variable domain: DTGVSQNPRHKITKRGQNVTFRCDPISEHNRLYWYRQTLGQGPEFLTYFQNEAQLEKSRLLSDRFSAERPKGSFSTLEIQRTEQGDSAMYLCASSFGADYGYTFGSGTRLTVV.

This chain links TRBV7-6 with TRBJ2-3; TCRdb designates TRBD2, a call that cannot be tested without DNA. The CDR3 extends over 17 amino acids. Germline V gives CDR1 SGHVS, CDR2 FNYEAQ. The CDR3 sequence: CASSSEGTGDPLGTQYF.

This clonotype is deemed medium-sized by its frequency. CDR3 sequence: CASSALIAGLSGANVLTF. The chain carries TRBV19 and TRBJ2-6; without DNA, the TCRdb call of TRBD2 cannot be checked. The CDR3 loop spans 18 amino acids. Germline V gene sequence: CDR1 LNHDA, CDR2 SQIVND (reference sequence).

This chain joins TRBV6-5 and TRBJ1-2; TCRdb names TRBD1, which stays unverified in the absence of DNA. CDR3 size: 14 residues. Per the germline V gene, CDR1 is MNHEY and CDR2 is SVGAGI. The CDR3 loop is CASTPPGPFYGYTF.

The chain joins TRBV7-6 to TRBJ1-5; the D gene TCRdb calls, TRBD1, cannot be checked with no DNA. The CDR3 runs to 14 residues. CDR1 is SGHVS, CDR2 FNYEAQ, per germline. CDR3 sequence: CASSPIGANQPQHF.

The chain couples TRBV7-2 to TRBJ2-3; TCRdb picks TRBD1, but there is no DNA to check that call. The CDR3 loop spans 14 amino acids. Looked up from germline, CDR1 is SGHTA and CDR2 is FQGNSA. The chain's CDR3 is CASSLDRTSDTQYF.

Its frequency marks this clonotype as medium-sized (0.01 to 0.1%). The chain links TRBV19 to TRBJ2-2; no DNA is available, so the TRBD1 call from TCRdb remains unchecked. CDR3 length equals 14 residues. Germline V gives CDR1 LNHDA, CDR2 SQIVND (reference sequence). The CDR3 sequence is CASRGDPNTGELFF. Full variable domain (outside the CDR3, taken from reference TRBV19 and TRBJ2-2): DGGITQSPKYLFRKEGQNVTLSCEQNLNHDAMYWYRQDPGQGLRLIYYSQIVNDFQKGDIAEGYSVSREKKESFPLTVTSAQKNPTAFYLCASRGDPNTGELFFGEGSRLTVL.

The chain couples TRBV19 to TRBJ1-1; TCRdb outputs TRBD1, but without DNA this stays unchecked. CDR1 and CDR2 (germline): LNHDA, SQIVND (reference sequence). This CDR3 is built from 14 residues. The CDR3 region is CASSDSQGRSEAFF.

V usage is TRBV19 and J usage is TRBJ2-1; TCRdb calls TRBD2, which cannot be checked without DNA. CDR1 LNHDA and CDR2 SQIVND come from the germline V gene (reference sequence). CDR3 length equals 19 residues. The CDR3 loop reads CASRGTSGRAGPSYNEQFF.

The gene calls are TRBV5-4 and TRBJ2-7; TCRdb reports TRBD2, a call that lacks DNA to check it against. The CDR3 covers 15 residues. Germline V gene lookup returns CDR1 SGHNT and CDR2 YYREEE (reference sequence). CDR3 sequence reads: CASSGGLAGGTEQYF.

The chain is built from TRBV6-5 and TRBJ1-5; TCRdb's D call, TRBD1, is unchecked because there is no DNA. Germline V lookup: CDR1 MNHEY, CDR2 SVGAGI. CDR3 length equals 15 residues. This chain's CDR3 is CASTRQGGSNQPQHF.

This clonotype shows up as medium-sized by frequency. CDR3: CASSIEGVASGPLHF. The rearrangement links TRBV19 to TRBJ1-6; TCRdb proposes TRBD1, but this gene call is untestable without DNA. Germline lookup yields CDR1 LNHDA and CDR2 SQIVND (reference sequence). The CDR3 length is 15 residues.

This clonotype shows up as medium-sized by frequency. The chain employs TRBV7-9 and TRBJ2-7. The CDR3 sequence is 15 residues long. Looked up from germline, CDR1 is SEHNR and CDR2 is FQNEAQ (reference sequence). CDR3 loop: CASSLSELAAYEQYF.

V gene TRBV12-3 or TRBV12-4 combines with J gene TRBJ2-1; TCRdb's assignment of TRBD1 cannot be checked, as there is no DNA. The CDR3 is made up of 17 amino acids. The CDR3 spells CASSFGRGGSSYNEQFF.

This clonotype is identified as medium-sized from frequency. The chain joins TRBV5-4 to TRBJ2-3. The CDR3 contains 14 residues. CDR1 SGHNT and CDR2 YYREEE come from the germline V gene (reference sequence). This CDR3 is CASSSDRSTDTQYF.

The CDR3 reads CSAIWKRNGYTF. The chain recombines TRBV20-1 with TRBJ1-2. Germline CDR1 reads DFQATT; CDR2 reads SNEGSKA (reference sequence). The CDR3 has 12 amino acids.

Considering frequency, this clonotype is medium-sized (0.01 to 0.1%). V usage is TRBV19 and J usage is TRBJ1-1. CDR1 and CDR2 from the germline V gene are LNHDA and SQIVND (reference sequence). CDR3 size: 13 residues. The CDR3 loop is CASSMIENTEAFF.